The source of this T cell receptor (beta chain) is a study of OX40 agonist ivuxolimab in advanced cancers. Looking at the study overall: The patients got ivuxolimab, which is an agonistic anti-OX40 (CD134) antibody. Cohort: roughly 79% men, mean age around 55, aged roughly 23 to 79. Study-level results: Among expanded peripheral T cells, antigen specificity went undetermined.

There are 12 residues in the CDR3. Germline assignment: CDR1 SGHNT and CDR2 YENEEA. Between the trimmed V and J ends, which lost 3 bases and 7 bases, there was a span of 6 bases. It was autoimmune disease history or systemic immunosuppression that excluded patients. In regard to this clone: Its antigen remains unidentified.

The repertoire was sequenced with immunoSEQ multiplex PCR; TCRdb's copy has only in-frame clones and lacks some. This repertoire shows fewer than 55,000 clones, roughly 80% found once; its top ten account for roughly 23%. This rearrangement joins TRBV11-3 to TRBJ2-2, with D hard to call. The TCR was taken from an adult with an advanced solid tumor such as melanoma, head and neck, liver or kidney cancer. The specimen was CD4+ or CD8+ T cells sorted from blood, collected in a trial of the OX40 agonist ivuxolimab. The CDR3 DNA sequence: TGTGCCAGCAGCTTTCAGGACGGGGAGCTGTTTTTT. It translates to CASSFQDGELFF. The entire variable domain, with the rest obtained from reference TRBV11-3 and TRBJ2-2, is as follows: EAGVVQSPRYKIIEKKQPVAFWCNPISGHNTLYWYLQNLGQGPELLIRYENEEAVDDSQLPKDRFSAERLKGVDSTLKIQPAELGDSAVYLCASSFQDGELFFGEGSRLTVL.